The entry below gives a single T cell receptor beta chain sequence along with its context. This sample is part of a study of blood T cell repertoires in COVID-19. In the study overall: Samples taken during acute and convalescent COVID-19 were collected in the United States, Italy and Spain. The cDNA or gDNA used as material had been derived from T cells, B-cell-depleted T cells, or PBMCs.

Original data processing: Reference gene primer amplification gave estimated nucleated cell counts. Sequencing was performed with immunoSEQ multiplex PCR; in TCRdb, only in-frame clones are kept and a portion is missing. V, J and clone size reflect that table, while D and trimming were determined from the DNA. This sample has approximately 100,000 clones, with roughly nine tenths found just once. The CDR3 has 14 amino acids. Germline V lookup: CDR1 SGHAT, CDR2 FQNNGV. V gave up 2 bases and J gave up 7 bases, with 11 bases separating them. The sample consisted of peripheral blood. The rearrangement links TRBV11-2 to TRBJ2-2; TRBD2 is a possible D gene (6 bases). This sequence was found in a human donor in a cohort sampled during active COVID-19. Here the CDR3 DNA reads TGTGCCAGCAGCTTAATTGGGGGGAGCGGGGAGCTGTTTTTT. Translated: CASSLIGGSGELFF.